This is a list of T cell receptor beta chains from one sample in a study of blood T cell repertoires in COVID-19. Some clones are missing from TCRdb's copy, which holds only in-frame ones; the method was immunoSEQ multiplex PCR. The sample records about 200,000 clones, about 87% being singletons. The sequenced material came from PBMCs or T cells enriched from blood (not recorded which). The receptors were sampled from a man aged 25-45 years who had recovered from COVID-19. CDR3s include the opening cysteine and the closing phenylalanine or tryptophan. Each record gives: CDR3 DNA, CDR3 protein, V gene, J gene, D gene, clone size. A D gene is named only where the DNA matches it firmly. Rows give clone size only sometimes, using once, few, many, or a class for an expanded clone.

CDR3nt: TGTGCCAGCAGCCAAGCTGGCGGGGGGGCGTCCTACAATGAGCAGTTCTTC
CDR3aa: CASSQAGGGASYNEQFF
v_gene: TRBV14
j_gene: TRBJ2-1
d_gene: TRBD2
abundance: NA

CDR3nt: TGTGCCAGCAGCTTAGGGGACACGAACACCGGGGAGCTGTTTTTT
CDR3aa: CASSLGDTNTGELFF
v_gene: TRBV7-8
j_gene: TRBJ2-2
d_gene: NA
abundance: NA

CDR3nt: TGTGCCAGCAGCAAAGCGAGGGTAGACCAAGAGACCCAGTACTTC
CDR3aa: CASSKARVDQETQYF
v_gene: TRBV5-6
j_gene: TRBJ2-5
d_gene: NA
abundance: once

CDR3nt: TGTGCCAGCAGTTCTAGCGGGAGGGCCTTGGGGTACTTC
CDR3aa: CASSSSGRALGYF
v_gene: TRBV6-5
j_gene: TRBJ2-5
d_gene: TRBD2
abundance: NA

CDR3nt: TGTGCCAGCAGCTTAGTTCCCGGGACAGGGGTAGGTGGGGCCAACGTCCTGACTTTC
CDR3aa: CASSLVPGTGVGGANVLTF
v_gene: TRBV11-2
j_gene: TRBJ2-6
d_gene: TRBD1
abundance: NA

CDR3nt: TGCAGCGTTGAGGCCGGGACAGGGAGCTACACCTTC
CDR3aa: CSVEAGTGSYTF
v_gene: TRBV29-1
j_gene: TRBJ1-2
d_gene: TRBD1
abundance: NA

CDR3nt: TGTGCCAGCAGCCATCGAGCGGTAAGCCTCTACAATGAGCAGTTCTTC
CDR3aa: CASSHRAVSLYNEQFF
v_gene: TRBV11-2
j_gene: TRBJ2-1
d_gene: NA
abundance: NA

CDR3nt: TGTGCCAGCAGCAAGCGGGTAATTGGCACCTTC
CDR3aa: CASSKRVIGTF
v_gene: TRBV21-1
j_gene: TRBJ1-2
d_gene: NA
abundance: NA

CDR3nt: TGTGCCAGCAGCCAAGAAGAGTCGGGGGTAGCCAAAAACATTCAGTACTTC
CDR3aa: CASSQEESGVAKNIQYF
v_gene: TRBV4-2
j_gene: TRBJ2-4
d_gene: NA
abundance: NA

CDR3nt: TGTGCCAGCAGTCCCCTAGCGGGATCAATCTCCTACGAGCAGTACTTC
CDR3aa: CASSPLAGSISYEQYF
v_gene: TRBV28
j_gene: TRBJ2-7
d_gene: TRBD2
abundance: NA

CDR3nt: TGTGCCTGGAGTGTACCTGGACAGGGTCGAAATGAGCAGTTCTTC
CDR3aa: CAWSVPGQGRNEQFF
v_gene: TRBV30
j_gene: TRBJ2-1
d_gene: TRBD1
abundance: NA

CDR3nt: TGTGCCTGGCAAGCGGGCTACAATGAGCAGTTCTTC
CDR3aa: CAWQAGYNEQFF
v_gene: TRBV30
j_gene: TRBJ2-1
d_gene: NA
abundance: NA

CDR3nt: TGTGCCAGCAGTGACAGGCTTAAAACTAATGAAAAACTGTTTTTT
CDR3aa: CASSDRLKTNEKLFF
v_gene: TRBV6-1
j_gene: TRBJ1-4
d_gene: NA
abundance: NA

CDR3nt: TGTGCCACCAGCGACTACCTAGCGGGAGCAGATACGCAGTATTTT
CDR3aa: CATSDYLAGADTQYF
v_gene: TRBV24-1
j_gene: TRBJ2-3
d_gene: TRBD2
abundance: NA

CDR3nt: TGTGCCAGCTCACCGTCGCTCGGGGGATCTGGAAACACCATATATTTT
CDR3aa: CASSPSLGGSGNTIYF
v_gene: TRBV18
j_gene: TRBJ1-3
d_gene: NA
abundance: NA

CDR3nt: TGTGCCAGCAGCGGACAGGGGGAGGGCCTTAATGAAAAACTGTTTTTT
CDR3aa: CASSGQGEGLNEKLFF
v_gene: TRBV9
j_gene: TRBJ1-4
d_gene: TRBD1
abundance: once

CDR3nt: TGTGCCAGTAGTACGGGACAGGGAAACATTCAGTACTTC
CDR3aa: CASSTGQGNIQYF
v_gene: TRBV19
j_gene: TRBJ2-4
d_gene: TRBD1
abundance: NA

CDR3nt: TGTGCCAGCAGCCGTAGTCCCTACGAGCAGTACTTC
CDR3aa: CASSRSPYEQYF
v_gene: TRBV7-8
j_gene: TRBJ2-7
d_gene: NA
abundance: NA